Listed here are 11 T cell receptor beta chains from one sample, sequenced in a study of CD8 T cells in ankylosing spondylitis (dated by TCRdb to the late 2010s). Overall results and qualifications from the work: A TCR beta motif of several highly homologous amino acid variants appeared characteristic of blood from ankylosing spondylitis patients.

The library was obtained by 5' RACE. The data were produced on an Illumina HiSeq 2500. The public reads were reanalyzed by TCRdb: fastp trimming at Q25, MiXCR alignment, in-frame beta chains only. For every CDR3 protein sequence, its rows merge into one entry that carries the most common genes and DNA. The sample data list approximately 540,000 distinct CDR3 sequences, and over 9.5% of these were observed just once. The ten top clones hold over 6.5% of the sample. These TCRs are of unknown antigen specificity. What was sequenced was blood, either unsorted or a sorted T cell fraction (not recorded which). These receptors were collected from a male donor with ankylosing spondylitis.

This clonotype has just a few counts. V usage is TRBV20-1 and J usage is TRBJ2-7; 11 bases agree with TRBD1. There are 13 residues in the CDR3. Germline assignment: CDR1 DFQATT and CDR2 SNEGSKA (reference sequence). Losses at the gene ends were 7 bases for V and 9 bases for J; bases not matched to a gene: 11. The DNA of the CDR3 is TGCAGTGAGGCTCGCCCGGGACAGGGGGGGCAGTACGTC. Translating gives CSEARPGQGGQYV.

This chain connects TRBV4-1 to TRBJ2-2, with D unresolved. This CDR3 is 17 amino acids long. Germline V gene data show CDR1 as MGHRA and CDR2 as YSYEKL. Trimming took off 1 base at V and 6 bases at J, with 18 bases between the two ends. In DNA form, the CDR3 reads TGCGCCAGCAGCCAAGCAAACTCAAACGTTGTTCCCGGGGAGCTGTTTTTT. Protein: CASSQANSNVVPGELFF.

The table lists this clonotype with a few counts. The chain uses TRBV5-6 and TRBJ2-1; 8 nucleotides agree with TRBD2. Per the germline V gene, CDR1 is SGHDT and CDR2 is YYEEEE. The V and J ends lost 1 base and 4 bases, in that order; junction bases with no gene match: 4. The CDR3 has 15 residues. CDR3 in amino acids: CASSLLAGPYNEQFF. Here the CDR3 DNA reads TGTGCCAGCAGCTTGCTAGCGGGTCCATACAATGAGCAGTTCTTC.

In its sample, this clonotype was seen a few times. The chain recombines TRBV5-1 with TRBJ1-4; D is ambiguous. Germline V gives CDR1 SGHRS, CDR2 YFSETQ. The CDR3 totals 14 residues. The V end lost 2 bases, the J end lost 8 bases, and 13 bases lay between the germline ends. DNA for the CDR3: TGCGCCAGCAGCTTTCGGGAAGGGAAGGAAAAACTGTTTTTT. It encodes CASSFREGKEKLFF.

The table lists this clonotype with many counts. This sequence joins TRBV5-1 and TRBJ2-2; 8 nucleotides agree with TRBD1. Germline values: CDR1 SGHRS, CDR2 YFSETQ. CDR3 length equals 16 residues. V shed 4 bases, J shed 5 bases, and the junction held 10 bases outside the gene matches. CDR3 amino acids: CASSPATGVKTGELFF. The CDR3 DNA reads TGCGCCAGCAGCCCAGCGACAGGGGTGAAGACCGGGGAGCTGTTTTTT.

The chain carries TRBV3-1 and TRBJ2-5, with 8 bases aligning to TRBD2. This CDR3 region has 15 residues. With V trimmed by 2 bases and J by 7 bases, 9 bases remained unmatched. Germline V gene data show CDR1 as LGHDT and CDR2 as YNNKEL (reference sequence). CDR3 DNA sequence: TGTGCCAGCAGCCAACAAACAGCGGGAGCGGTGACCCAGTACTTC. As protein: CASSQQTAGAVTQYF.

This chain links TRBV2 with TRBJ1-1; 9 nucleotides match TRBD1. The germline V gene has CDR1 SNHLY and CDR2 FYNNEI. There are 14 residues in the CDR3. J was trimmed by 4 bases and V by 4 bases; bases with no gene match: 4. CDR3 DNA sequence: TGTGCCAGCAGTGGGACAGGGGAGTCCACTGAAGCTTTCTTT. This codes for CASSGTGESTEAFF.

This clonotype was seen at least ten times. The chain couples TRBV7-2 to TRBJ1-2; 8 bases agree with TRBD1. CDR1 is SGHTA, CDR2 FQGNSA, per germline. V trimming: 0 bases; J trimming: 6 bases; junction bases outside the gene matches: 9. The CDR3 has 16 residues. CDR3 in DNA: TGTGCCAGCAGCTTAGCAGGGCAGGGGGCTAGAGATGGCTACACCTTC. Translating it yields CASSLAGQGARDGYTF.

This chain links TRBV10-3 with TRBJ2-1; D uncertain. The CDR3 covers 14 residues. Germline V gene sequence: CDR1 ENHRY, CDR2 SYGVKD. Trimming stripped 7 bases from V and 2 bases from J, with 12 bases between. In DNA form, the CDR3 reads TGTGCCATCAACCCCGGGCAGGCCTACAATGAGCAGTTCTTC. Translating gives CAINPGQAYNEQFF.

The V call is TRBV19, the J call TRBJ2-7; 10 bases map to TRBD1. The junction had 6 bases not matched to a gene; V was cut back by 5 bases and J by 5 bases. The germline CDR1 and CDR2 sequences are LNHDA and SQIVND (reference sequence). The CDR3 extends over 14 amino acids. Here the CDR3 DNA reads TGTGCCAGTAGTCTCCGGGACAGGGGCCACGAGCAGTACTTC. It yields the protein CASSLRDRGHEQYF.

A few counts support this clonotype. The chain recombines TRBV20-1 with TRBJ2-5; tentatively, D is TRBD1 (6 bases). V gave up 3 bases and J gave up 4 bases, with 12 bases separating them. In germline, CDR1 is DFQATT, CDR2 SNEGSKA (reference sequence). The CDR3 is 13 residues long. The CDR3 DNA sequence: TGCAGTGCTAGTAGACAGGCGTTAGAGACCCAGTACTTC. Its translation: CSASRQALETQYF.